This entry lists 27 T cell receptor beta chains sequenced from one sample in a study of regulatory T cells in long-lasting Graves disease. Time point indicated: newly diagnosed GD, antithyroid drugs for less than 3 months. There was RNA extracted from PBMCs, and the TCR library was made from it. Through Arm-PCR of CDR3 regions and iRepertoire HTBI primers, TCR beta libraries were built. Each CDR3 protein is one row after TCRdb ran MiXCR on the multiplex PCR reads. The data contain fewer than 650,000 distinct CDR3 sequences, approximately 15% of them singletons. The sample was also linked to a second study, of T cells in Graves' hyperthyroidism and ophthalmopathy.

The sequencing here drew on peripheral blood mononuclear cells (PBMCs), taken at new diagnosis, from a patient treated with antithyroid drugs. The source is a woman between 25 and 40 years old with Graves disease.

This rearrangement joins TRBV6-2 or TRBV6-3 to TRBJ1-2, with 8 bases matching TRBD1. V gave up 5 bases and J gave up 5 bases; unmatched junction bases: 4. Germline V gene sequence: CDR1 MNHEY, CDR2 SVGEGT. This CDR3 region has 13 residues. Written as DNA, the CDR3 is TGTGCCAGCAGTATGCAGGGGGCGTATGGCTACACCTTC. This gives the protein CASSMQGAYGYTF.

The rearrangement joins TRBV9 to TRBJ2-7; D is ambiguous. The CDR3 sequence is 13 residues long. CDR1 is SGDLS, CDR2 YYNGEE, per germline. Trimming removed 7 bases at V and 3 bases at J, with 14 bases between. The CDR3 sequence is CASAQVPGYEQYF. The CDR3 DNA is TGTGCCAGCGCCCAAGTCCCAGGCTACGAGCAGTACTTC.

The chain uses TRBV29-1 and TRBJ1-2, with TRBD1 as a possible D gene (6 bases). The CDR3 sequence is 14 residues long. Deletions cut 4 bases from V and 5 bases from J, with 17 bases between. Germline lookup yields CDR1 SQVTM and CDR2 ANQGSEA. The chain's CDR3 is CSVAEQGLGYGYTF. The CDR3 DNA reads TGCAGCGTTGCGGAACAGGGTTTAGGTTATGGCTACACCTTC.

The sample holds a few counts of this clonotype. V gene TRBV30 combines with J gene TRBJ1-4; D is unresolved. Germline V gene data show CDR1 as GTSNPN and CDR2 as SVGIG (reference sequence). Between the trimmed V and J ends, which lost 1 base and 7 bases, there was a span of 16 bases. The CDR3 has 15 amino acids. The CDR3 DNA reads as TGTGCCTGGAGTGCCCGGGGTCCTGGATCTGAAAAACTGTTTTTT. It is translated as CAWSARGPGSEKLFF.

This clonotype came up many times. For the CDR3, the DNA is TGTGCCAGCAGCTTAAGGGGGGTTAGAACAGCCGACACAGATACGCAGTATTTT. It translates to CASSLRGVRTADTDTQYF. The chain couples TRBV11-2 to TRBJ2-3, with D tentatively TRBD1 or TRBD2 (6 bases each). This CDR3 contains 18 residues. The V end lost 2 bases, the J end lost 2 bases, and 20 bases lay between the germline ends. Germline-derived CDR1 and CDR2 are SGHAT and FQNNGV.

The CDR3 nucleotides are TGTGCCAGCAGCGGGGGATGGGTGAGGGACCCCACTTGGGCCGCAGATACGCAGTATTTT. Its translation: CASSGGWVRDPTWAADTQYF. The chain couples TRBV11-2 to TRBJ2-3; D tentatively reads TRBD1 or TRBD2 (5 bases each). Germline CDR1 reads SGHAT; CDR2 reads FQNNGV. Trimming took off 5 bases at V and 4 bases at J, with 31 bases between the two ends. This CDR3 region has 20 residues.

This clonotype was recorded many times. The CDR3: CATGEETQYF. The DNA for the CDR3 is TGTGCCACAGGGGAGGAGACCCAGTACTTC. The chain carries TRBV2 and TRBJ2-5, with D possibly matching TRBD1 (6 bases). This CDR3 is built from 10 residues. V gave up 10 bases and J gave up 5 bases, with 8 bases separating them. Germline CDR1 reads SNHLY; CDR2 reads FYNNEI.

The V and J genes are TRBV3-1 and TRBJ2-7; D gene unclear. Trimming took 0 bases from V and 3 from J, leaving 6 bases between them. The CDR3 runs to 13 residues. CDR1 is LGHDT and CDR2 is YNNKEL in the germline V gene (reference sequence). The CDR3 protein is CASSQDRNYEQYF. The CDR3 DNA follows: TGTGCCAGCAGCCAAGATCGTAACTACGAGCAGTACTTC.

This clonotype was recorded at least ten times. The V call is TRBV24-1, the J call TRBJ2-2; tentative D call: TRBD1 (6 bases). Trimming shortened V by 6 bases and J by 5 bases, and 12 bases separated the two germline ends. The CDR3 has 14 residues. The germline V gene has CDR1 KGHDR and CDR2 SFDVKD. CDR3 nucleotides: TGTGCCACCAGTTTAGGGGGAGAGACCGGGGAGCTGTTTTTT. Residues: CATSLGGETGELFF.

This clonotype was counted a few times. The chain joins TRBV27 to TRBJ2-2; no clear D gene. Germline CDR1 reads MNHEY; CDR2 reads SMNVEV (reference sequence). V lost 3 bases and J lost 2, with 10 bases in between. The CDR3 has 15 amino acids. In DNA, the CDR3 is TGTGCCAGCAGTTTCAACTCGGCAAACACCGGGGAGCTGTTTTTT. As protein: CASSFNSANTGELFF.

This clonotype was counted ten times or more. The chain has TRBV2 and TRBJ2-1; D is ambiguous. This CDR3 comprises 15 residues. V was shortened by 6 bases and J by 1 base, with 13 bases between the two germline ends. Germline V lookup: CDR1 SNHLY, CDR2 FYNNEI. CDR3 bases: TGTGCCAGCAGGTCGCACTTTGTATCCTACAATGAGCAGTTCTTC. It codes for CASRSHFVSYNEQFF.

The rearrangement uses TRBV13 and TRBJ2-7; D not certain. V was pared by 3 bases and J by 2 bases, with 11 bases between. Germline CDR1 is PRHDT and CDR2 is FYEKMQ (reference sequence). This CDR3 region has 14 residues. This CDR3 reads CASSFTQYPYEQYF. The DNA for the CDR3 is TGTGCCAGCAGCTTTACCCAGTATCCCTACGAGCAGTACTTC.

This clonotype was observed many times. The chain has TRBV30 and TRBJ1-1; a possible D gene is TRBD1 (6 bases). Germline CDR1 reads GTSNPN; CDR2 reads SVGIG (reference sequence). The CDR3 length is 13 residues. Trimming pared 1 base from V and 1 base from J, leaving 7 bases between. DNA for the CDR3: TGTGCCTGGAGTGGGACAGCGAACACTGAAGCTTTCTTT. Its protein is CAWSGTANTEAFF.

This clonotype was observed a single time. A read error may explain this, as a much larger clone is one base away. V gene TRBV29-1 combines with J gene TRBJ1-2, with unresolved D. CDR3 length equals 15 residues. Germline V lookup: CDR1 SQVTM, CDR2 ANQGSEA. The CDR3 bases are TGCAGCATTGAAGGGTTAGGTAGCAAGGGCTATGGCTACACCTTC. This gives the protein CSIEGLGSKGYGYTF. Using reference TRBV29-1 and TRBJ1-2 for the parts outside the CDR3, the full variable domain is SAVISQKPSRDICQRGTSLTIQCQVDSQVTMMFWYRQQPGQSLTLIATANQGSEATYESGFVIDKFPISRPNLTFSTLTVSNMSPEDSSIYLCSIEGLGSKGYGYTFGSGTRLTVV.

In this sample, this clonotype turned up many times. This chain uses TRBV6-1 with TRBJ1-2; D possibly corresponds to TRBD1 (6 bases). From germline, CDR1 is MNHNS and CDR2 SASEGT. The CDR3 runs 12 residues. V lost 7 bases and J lost 4, with 10 bases in between. As DNA, the CDR3 is TGTGCCAGCACGATGGACAGCTATGGCTACACCTTC. This codes for CASTMDSYGYTF.

This clonotype was observed a few times. The junction departs from germline at one end; a sequencing error may be responsible. This chain joins TRBV27 and TRBJ2-1; 12 bases are a match to TRBD1. Germline values: CDR1 MNHEY, CDR2 SMNVEV (reference sequence). The CDR3 loop spans 15 amino acids. DNA of the CDR3: TGTGCCAGCAGCATGGGACAGGGGGCCTACAATGAGCAGCTCTTC. The encoded protein is CASSMGQGAYNEQLF.

V gene TRBV12-3 or TRBV12-4 combines with J gene TRBJ2-5; D call uncertain. The CDR3 is 14 residues long. Trimming removed 5 bases from V and 5 bases from J, with 15 bases in between. The CDR3 bases are TGTGCCAGCAGTGATTGGGCCATAATCGAGACCCAGTACTTC. Its translation: CASSDWAIIETQYF.

This clonotype was found many times. V usage is TRBV6-5 and J usage is TRBJ1-2; no clear D gene. Trimming took 2 bases from V and 3 from J, leaving 10 bases between them. This CDR3 spans 14 amino acids. Germline V gives CDR1 MNHEY, CDR2 SVGAGI. For the CDR3, the DNA is TGTGCCAGCAGTTACACTGGGGATTACTATGGCTACACCTTC. Translating it yields CASSYTGDYYGYTF.

This clonotype was observed at least ten times. This chain connects TRBV7-9 to TRBJ2-7, with D tentatively TRBD2 (7 bases). Germline V lookup: CDR1 SEHNR, CDR2 FQNEAQ (reference sequence). V was shortened by 5 bases and J by 0 bases, with 14 bases between the two germline ends. The length of the CDR3 is 15 residues. The CDR3 is CASSRGASSSYEQYF. CDR3 nucleotide sequence: TGTGCCAGCAGCCGGGGGGCGTCAAGCTCCTACGAGCAGTACTTC. The full variable domain, its missing parts supplied by reference TRBV7-9 and TRBJ2-7, is DTGVSQNPRHKITKRGQNVTFRCDPISEHNRLYWYRQTLGQGPEFLTYFQNEAQLEKSRLLSDRFSAERPKGSFSTLEIQRTEQGDSAMYLCASSRGASSSYEQYFGPGTRLTVT.

The rearrangement joins TRBV4-2 to TRBJ1-5; no definite D call. In germline, CDR1 is LGHNA, CDR2 YNFKEQ. V gave up 2 bases and J gave up 0 bases, with 14 bases separating them. This CDR3 is 17 amino acids long. CDR3 in DNA: TGTGCCAGCAGCCAAATCACCGACCGCTATAGCAATCAGCCCCAGCATTTT. Its protein is CASSQITDRYSNQPQHF.

The V gene is TRBV24-1, the J gene TRBJ2-2; unclear D gene. The ends were cut back, 4 bases at V and 5 bases at J, with 13 bases in the middle. Germline CDR1 and CDR2: KGHDR and SFDVKD. The CDR3 consists of 15 residues. The CDR3 DNA follows: TGTGCCACCAGTGAATTTCACGCCACTACCGGGGAGCTGTTTTTT. Translated: CATSEFHATTGELFF.

This clonotype has ten or more counts. The CDR3 sequence: CASSPLGGEGYGYTF. The DNA of the CDR3 is TGTGCCAGCAGCCCACTCGGAGGGGAGGGCTATGGCTACACCTTC. V and J are TRBV7-9 and TRBJ1-2; a weak D match, TRBD1 (5 bases). V gave up 5 bases and J gave up 4 bases, with 17 bases separating them. Germline CDR1 is SEHNR and CDR2 is FQNEAQ (reference sequence). The CDR3 spans 15 residues.

The gene calls are TRBV20-1 and TRBJ1-6; D is perhaps TRBD1 (6 bases). In germline, CDR1 is DFQATT, CDR2 SNEGSKA (reference sequence). V gave up 4 bases and J gave up 3 bases, with 16 bases separating them. This CDR3 has 16 amino acids. The CDR3 DNA reads as TGCAGTGCTATCCCGGGGGGGCGTCTCTATAATTCACCCCTCCACTTT. Translation: CSAIPGGRLYNSPLHF.

This clonotype was found a few times. The chain is built from TRBV5-1 and TRBJ1-1, with D uncertain. The germline V gene encodes CDR1 SGHRS and CDR2 YFSETQ. V shed 2 bases and J shed 0 bases, with 14 bases lying between them. The CDR3 covers 16 residues. DNA of the CDR3: TGCGCCAGCAGCTTAGGACTGCGACCATTGAACACTGAAGCTTTCTTT. Its translation is CASSLGLRPLNTEAFF. Combining the CDR3 with reference TRBV5-1 and TRBJ1-1 gives the whole variable domain KAGVTQTPRYLIKTRGQQVTLSCSPISGHRSVSWYQQTPGQGLQFLFEYFSETQRNKGNFPGRFSGRQFSNSRSEMNVSTLELGDSALYLCASSLGLRPLNTEAFFGQGTRLTVV.

This clonotype was picked up a small number of times. The rearrangement joins TRBV5-6 to TRBJ1-1, with D possibly matching TRBD1 (5 bases). This CDR3 has 12 residues. The V end lost 9 bases, the J end lost 5 bases, and 14 bases lay between the germline ends. Germline-derived CDR1 and CDR2 are SGHDT and YYEEEE. The CDR3 DNA reads as TGTGCCACCCGGGGGGTGGGGACTGAAGCTTTCTTT. It codes for CATRGVGTEAFF. Drawing the rest from reference TRBV5-6 and TRBJ1-1, the complete variable domain is DAGVTQSPTHLIKTRGQQVTLRCSPKSGHDTVSWYQQALGQGPQFIFQYYEEEERQRGNFPDRFSGHQFPNYSSELNVNALLLGDSALYLCATRGVGTEAFFGQGTRLTVV.

The genes are TRBV29-1 and TRBJ1-4; D is uncertain. The germline V gene encodes CDR1 SQVTM and CDR2 ANQGSEA. The CDR3 runs 12 residues. The ends were cut back, 6 bases at V and 2 bases at J, with 7 bases in the middle. The CDR3 protein is CSVRETNEKLFF. The CDR3 region has the DNA TGCAGCGTGCGGGAGACTAATGAAAAACTGTTTTTT.

V and J are TRBV7-3 and TRBJ2-3; D uncertain. Germline CDR1 and CDR2: SGHTA and FQGTGA. The germline V and J ends were trimmed by 10 bases and 1 base, with 12 bases remaining between them. This CDR3 comprises 13 residues. Here the CDR3 reads CATRFTGTDTQYF. CDR3 bases: TGTGCCACCCGATTCACAGGCACAGATACGCAGTATTTT.